Listed below are T cell receptor beta chains from one sample, sequenced in a study of blood T cell repertoires in COVID-19. Produced via immunoSEQ multiplex PCR; TCRdb's table is partial and in-frame only. The sample has 150,000 to 200,000 clones, around 90% seen once. Sequencing was done on a sample of peripheral blood. These receptors all come from a man aged 40-50 years with active or convalescent COVID-19. Both conserved end residues are trimmed from each CDR3.

v_call cdr3_aa
TRBV20-1 SASETSAAGELF
TRBV5-1 ASSLGQGWTEAF
TRBV5-4 ASSLGRQGETEAF
TRBV12-3/TRBV12-4 ASSLVRGLEAF
TRBV3-1/TRBV3-2 ASSPSGYEQY
TRBV11-2 ASSLVSGGPTGELF
TRBV5-4 ASSSYTGGSTEAF
TRBV5-1 ASTFSPHISSTDTQY
TRBV6-5 ASSRTEFSNQPQH
TRBV7-9 AIQQGAKAF